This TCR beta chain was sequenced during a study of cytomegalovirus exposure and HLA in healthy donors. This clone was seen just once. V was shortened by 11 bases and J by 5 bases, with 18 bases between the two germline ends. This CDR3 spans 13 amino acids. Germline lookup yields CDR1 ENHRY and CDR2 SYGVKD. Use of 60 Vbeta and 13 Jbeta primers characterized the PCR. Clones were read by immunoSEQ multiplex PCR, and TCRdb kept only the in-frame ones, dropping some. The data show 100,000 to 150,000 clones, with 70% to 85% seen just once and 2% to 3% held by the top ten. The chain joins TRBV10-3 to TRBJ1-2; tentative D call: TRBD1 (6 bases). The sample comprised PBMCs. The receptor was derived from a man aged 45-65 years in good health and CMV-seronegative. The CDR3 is CAVTSTGDYGYTF. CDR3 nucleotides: TGTGCCGTAACCTCGACAGGAGATTATGGCTACACCTTC.